The T cell receptor beta chain described here comes from a study of cytomegalovirus exposure and HLA in healthy donors. On this clone: Its cognate antigen is unknown.

Notes on the study in general: A later analysis linked a missense variant in DCLRE1C to the trimming of TCR beta V and J genes.

The V end was cut by 4 bases, the J end by 4 bases, with 16 bases between. The V gene's germline CDR1 is SGHDN and CDR2 FVKESK. The CDR3 spans 15 residues. 60 Vbeta and 13 Jbeta primers were used in PCR. Assay used: immunoSEQ multiplex PCR; TCRdb lists only in-frame clones, some missing. The sample yields 150,000 to 250,000 clones, over 75% seen once. In nominal health when sampled, donors likely had unrecorded immune exposures nonetheless. The rearrangement links TRBV14 to TRBJ1-2, with a tentative D call TRBD1 (5 bases). The sample taken for sequencing was PBMCs. The source is a boy aged 2 to 10 in good health and CMV-seronegative. The CDR3 here is CASSRGGTAFYGYTF. The CDR3 nucleotides read TGTGCCAGCAGCCGTGGGGGGACGGCGTTCTATGGCTACACCTTC.